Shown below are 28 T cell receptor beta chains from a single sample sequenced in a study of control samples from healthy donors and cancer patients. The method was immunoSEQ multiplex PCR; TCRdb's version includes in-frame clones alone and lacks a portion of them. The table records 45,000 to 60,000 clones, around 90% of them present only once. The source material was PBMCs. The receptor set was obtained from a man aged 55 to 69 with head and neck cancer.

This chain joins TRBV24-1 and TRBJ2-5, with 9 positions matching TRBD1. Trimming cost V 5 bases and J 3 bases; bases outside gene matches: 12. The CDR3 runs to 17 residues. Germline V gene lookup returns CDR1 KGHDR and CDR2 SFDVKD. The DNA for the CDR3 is TGTGCCACCAGTGGGATAGTCCCGGGACAGGGCAAAGAGACCCAGTACTTC. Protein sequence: CATSGIVPGQGKETQYF.

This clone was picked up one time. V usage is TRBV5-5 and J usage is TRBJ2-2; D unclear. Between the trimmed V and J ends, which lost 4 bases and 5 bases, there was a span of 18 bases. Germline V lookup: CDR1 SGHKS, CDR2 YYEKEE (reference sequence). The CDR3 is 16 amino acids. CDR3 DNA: TGTGCCAGCAGCGGCTACTCCGGCGTCGGGACCGGGGAGCTGTTTTTT. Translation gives CASSGYSGVGTGELFF.

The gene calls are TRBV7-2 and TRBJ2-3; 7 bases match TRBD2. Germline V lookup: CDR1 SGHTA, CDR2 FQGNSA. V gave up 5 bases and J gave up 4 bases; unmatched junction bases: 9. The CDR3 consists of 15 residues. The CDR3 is CASSGREARADTQYF. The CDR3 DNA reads TGTGCCAGCAGCGGCCGGGAGGCACGGGCAGATACGCAGTATTTT.

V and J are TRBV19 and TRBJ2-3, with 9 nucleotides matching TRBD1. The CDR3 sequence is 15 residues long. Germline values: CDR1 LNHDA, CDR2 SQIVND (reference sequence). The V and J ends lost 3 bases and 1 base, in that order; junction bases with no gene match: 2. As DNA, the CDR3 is TGTGCCAGTAGTATCTGGACAGGGGGCACAGATACGCAGTATTTT. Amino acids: CASSIWTGGTDTQYF.

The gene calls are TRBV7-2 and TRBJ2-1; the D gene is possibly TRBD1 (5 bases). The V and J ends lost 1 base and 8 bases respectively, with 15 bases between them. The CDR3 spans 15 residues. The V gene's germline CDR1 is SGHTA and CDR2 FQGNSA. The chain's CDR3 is CASSLVTGARDEQFF. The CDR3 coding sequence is TGTGCCAGCAGCTTAGTTACAGGTGCCCGAGATGAGCAGTTCTTC.

The CDR3 sequence: CASSSNRGRESAYTF. CDR3 nucleotide sequence: TGTGCCAGCAGCAGTAACAGGGGGCGCGAAAGCGCCTACACCTTC. The chain couples TRBV7-9 to TRBJ1-2; TRBD1 aligns across 9 bases. Trimming removed 5 bases from V and 10 bases from J; junction bases left unmatched: 14. Germline values: CDR1 SEHNR, CDR2 FQNEAQ (reference sequence). This CDR3 region has 15 residues.

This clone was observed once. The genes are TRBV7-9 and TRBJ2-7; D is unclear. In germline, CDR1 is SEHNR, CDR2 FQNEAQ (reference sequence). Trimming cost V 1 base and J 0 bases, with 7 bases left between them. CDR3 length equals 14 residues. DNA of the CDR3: TGTGCCAGCAGCTTAGAGGGATTCTCCTACGAGCAGTACTTC. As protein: CASSLEGFSYEQYF. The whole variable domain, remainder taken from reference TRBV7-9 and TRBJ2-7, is DTGVSQNPRHKITKRGQNVTFRCDPISEHNRLYWYRQTLGQGPEFLTYFQNEAQLEKSRLLSDRFSAERPKGSFSTLEIQRTEQGDSAMYLCASSLEGFSYEQYFGPGTRLTVT.

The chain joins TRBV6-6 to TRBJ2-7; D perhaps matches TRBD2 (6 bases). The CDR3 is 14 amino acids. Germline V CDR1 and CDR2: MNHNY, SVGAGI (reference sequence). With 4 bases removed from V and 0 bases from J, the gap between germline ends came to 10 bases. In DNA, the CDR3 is TGTGCCAGCAGTTCTTGGGGGGACTCCTACGAGCAGTACTTC. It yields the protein CASSSWGDSYEQYF.

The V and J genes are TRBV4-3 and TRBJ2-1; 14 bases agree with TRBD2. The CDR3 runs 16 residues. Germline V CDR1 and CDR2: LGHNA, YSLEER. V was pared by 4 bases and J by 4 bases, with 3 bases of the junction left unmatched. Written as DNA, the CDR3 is TGCGCCAGCAGCCCGAGGACTAGCGGGGGGTACAATGAGCAGTTCTTC. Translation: CASSPRTSGGYNEQFF.

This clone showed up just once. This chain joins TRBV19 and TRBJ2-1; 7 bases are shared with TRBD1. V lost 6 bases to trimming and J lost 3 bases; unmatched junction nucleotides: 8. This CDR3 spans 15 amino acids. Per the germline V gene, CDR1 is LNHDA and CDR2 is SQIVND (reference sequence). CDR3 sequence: CASSQRQGFYNEQFF. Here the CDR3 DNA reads TGTGCCAGTAGCCAACGACAGGGCTTCTACAATGAGCAGTTCTTC.

The CDR3 protein is CASSASGTGGRNSPLHF. The CDR3 DNA sequence: TGTGCCAGCAGCGCCTCCGGGACAGGGGGTCGTAATTCACCCCTCCACTTT. The chain couples TRBV9 to TRBJ1-6; TRBD1 matches 11 bases. The junction had 8 bases not matched to a gene; V was cut back by 3 bases and J by 6 bases. The CDR3 covers 17 residues. CDR1 is SGDLS and CDR2 is YYNGEE in the germline V gene.

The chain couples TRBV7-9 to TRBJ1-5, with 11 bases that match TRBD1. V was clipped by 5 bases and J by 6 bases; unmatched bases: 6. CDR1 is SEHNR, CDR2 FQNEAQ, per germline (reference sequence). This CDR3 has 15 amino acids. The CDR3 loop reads CASSPPGTGGQPQHF. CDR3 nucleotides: TGTGCCAGCAGCCCCCCGGGGACAGGGGGTCAGCCCCAGCATTTT. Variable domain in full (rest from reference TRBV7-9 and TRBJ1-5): DTGVSQNPRHKITKRGQNVTFRCDPISEHNRLYWYRQTLGQGPEFLTYFQNEAQLEKSRLLSDRFSAERPKGSFSTLEIQRTEQGDSAMYLCASSPPGTGGQPQHFGDGTRLSIL.

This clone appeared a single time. CDR3 sequence: CASSLGPGQGARETQYF. In DNA, the CDR3 is TGCGCCAGCAGCTTGGGGCCCGGACAGGGGGCGCGGGAGACCCAGTACTTC. V is TRBV5-1 and J is TRBJ2-5; 11 bases are a match to TRBD1. Losses at the gene ends were 0 bases for V and 5 bases for J; bases not matched to a gene: 9. The CDR3 is 17 residues long. Looked up from germline, CDR1 is SGHRS and CDR2 is YFSETQ.

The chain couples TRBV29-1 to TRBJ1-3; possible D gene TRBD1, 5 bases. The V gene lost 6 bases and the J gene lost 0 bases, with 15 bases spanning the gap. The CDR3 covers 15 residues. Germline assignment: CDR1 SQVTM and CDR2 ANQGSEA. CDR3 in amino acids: CSVSGISDSGNTIYF. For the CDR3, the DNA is TGCAGCGTCTCAGGGATTTCAGACTCTGGAAACACCATATATTTT.

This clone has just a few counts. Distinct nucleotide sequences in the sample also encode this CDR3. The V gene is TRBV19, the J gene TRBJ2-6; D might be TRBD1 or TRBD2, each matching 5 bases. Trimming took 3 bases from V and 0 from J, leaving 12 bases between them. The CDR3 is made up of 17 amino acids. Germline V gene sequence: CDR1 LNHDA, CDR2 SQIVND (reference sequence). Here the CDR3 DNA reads TGTGCCAGTAGTATTCAGGGTGGGAGCTCTGGGGCCAACGTCCTGACTTTC. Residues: CASSIQGGSSGANVLTF. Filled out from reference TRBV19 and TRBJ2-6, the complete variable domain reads DGGITQSPKYLFRKEGQNVTLSCEQNLNHDAMYWYRQDPGQGLRLIYYSQIVNDFQKGDIAEGYSVSREKKESFPLTVTSAQKNPTAFYLCASSIQGGSSGANVLTFGAGSRLTVL.

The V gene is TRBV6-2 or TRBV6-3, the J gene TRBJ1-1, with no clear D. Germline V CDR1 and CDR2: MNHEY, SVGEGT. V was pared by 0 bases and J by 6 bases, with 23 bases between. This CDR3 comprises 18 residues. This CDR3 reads CASSYSMLLRAALAEAFF. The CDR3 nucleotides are TGTGCCAGCAGTTACTCGATGCTATTAAGAGCCGCCCTAGCTGAAGCTTTCTTT.

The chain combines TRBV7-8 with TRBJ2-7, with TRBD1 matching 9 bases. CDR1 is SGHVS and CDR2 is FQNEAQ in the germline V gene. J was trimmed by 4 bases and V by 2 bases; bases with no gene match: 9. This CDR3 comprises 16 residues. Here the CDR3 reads CASSLQPGGTGYEQYF. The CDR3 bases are TGTGCCAGCAGCTTACAGCCCGGCGGGACAGGGTACGAGCAGTACTTC.

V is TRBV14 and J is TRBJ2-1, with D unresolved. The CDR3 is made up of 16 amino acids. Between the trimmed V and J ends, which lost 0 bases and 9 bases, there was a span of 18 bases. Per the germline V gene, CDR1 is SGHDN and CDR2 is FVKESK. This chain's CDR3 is CASSQDHTPVLSEQFF. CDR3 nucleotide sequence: TGTGCCAGCAGCCAAGATCACACCCCAGTTCTAAGTGAGCAGTTCTTC.

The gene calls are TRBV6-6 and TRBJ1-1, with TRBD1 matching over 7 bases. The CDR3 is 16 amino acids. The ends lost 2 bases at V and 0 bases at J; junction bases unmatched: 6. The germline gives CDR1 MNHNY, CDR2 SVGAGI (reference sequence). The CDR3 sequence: CASSYPGQTMNTEAFF. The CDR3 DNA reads TGTGCCAGCAGTTACCCGGGACAGACCATGAACACTGAAGCTTTCTTT.

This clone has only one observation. In DNA form, the CDR3 reads TGTGCCAGTAGTCTTAGCGGGAGCTCCTACAATGAGCAGTTCTTC. Translated: CASSLSGSSYNEQFF. The chain is built from TRBV19 and TRBJ2-1; TRBD2 agrees at 9 bases. The V segment lost 5 bases and the J segment 0 bases; nucleotides outside the gene matches: 2. This CDR3 is 15 amino acids long. Germline V gene sequence: CDR1 LNHDA, CDR2 SQIVND (reference sequence).

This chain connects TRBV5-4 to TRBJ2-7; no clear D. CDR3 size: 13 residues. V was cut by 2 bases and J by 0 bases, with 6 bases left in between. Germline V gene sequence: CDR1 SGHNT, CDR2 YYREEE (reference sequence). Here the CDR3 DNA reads TGTGCCAGCAGCTTTGGCAACTCCTACGAGCAGTACTTC. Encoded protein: CASSFGNSYEQYF.

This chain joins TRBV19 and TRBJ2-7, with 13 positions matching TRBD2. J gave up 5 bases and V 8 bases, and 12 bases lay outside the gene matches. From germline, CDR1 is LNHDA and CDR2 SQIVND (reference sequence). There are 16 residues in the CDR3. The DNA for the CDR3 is TGTGCCAGTTCCGACGGGACTAGCGGGGATACCGACGAGCAGTACTTC. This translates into CASSDGTSGDTDEQYF. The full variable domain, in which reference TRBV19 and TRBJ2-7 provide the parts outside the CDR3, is DGGITQSPKYLFRKEGQNVTLSCEQNLNHDAMYWYRQDPGQGLRLIYYSQIVNDFQKGDIAEGYSVSREKKESFPLTVTSAQKNPTAFYLCASSDGTSGDTDEQYFGPGTRLTVT.

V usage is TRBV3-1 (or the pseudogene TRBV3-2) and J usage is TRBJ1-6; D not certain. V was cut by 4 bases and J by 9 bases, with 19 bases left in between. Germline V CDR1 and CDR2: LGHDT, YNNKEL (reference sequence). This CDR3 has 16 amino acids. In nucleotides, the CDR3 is TGTGCCAGCAGCCGCGAGGCTTGGGGTCAATTTTCACCCCTCCACTTT. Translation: CASSREAWGQFSPLHF.

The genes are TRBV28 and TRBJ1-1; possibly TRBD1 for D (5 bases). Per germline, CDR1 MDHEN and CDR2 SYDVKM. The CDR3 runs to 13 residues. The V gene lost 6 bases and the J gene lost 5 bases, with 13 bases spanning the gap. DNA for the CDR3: TGTGCCAGCAGGCCGGGACCGGCGACTGAAGCTTTCTTT. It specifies CASRPGPATEAFF.

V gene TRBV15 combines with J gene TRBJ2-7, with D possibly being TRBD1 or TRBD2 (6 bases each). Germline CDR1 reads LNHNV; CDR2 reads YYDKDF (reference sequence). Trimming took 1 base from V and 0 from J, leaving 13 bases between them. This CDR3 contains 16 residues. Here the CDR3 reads CATSRGGGSGSYEQYF. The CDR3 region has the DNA TGTGCCACCAGCAGAGGAGGGGGTAGCGGCTCCTACGAGCAGTACTTC.

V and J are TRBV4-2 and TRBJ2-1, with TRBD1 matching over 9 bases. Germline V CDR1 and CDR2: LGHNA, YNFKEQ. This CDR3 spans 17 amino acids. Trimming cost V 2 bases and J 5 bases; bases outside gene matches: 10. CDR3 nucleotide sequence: TGTGCCAGCAGCCAAACTCCGGGACAGGGAATACACAATGAGCAGTTCTTC. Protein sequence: CASSQTPGQGIHNEQFF.

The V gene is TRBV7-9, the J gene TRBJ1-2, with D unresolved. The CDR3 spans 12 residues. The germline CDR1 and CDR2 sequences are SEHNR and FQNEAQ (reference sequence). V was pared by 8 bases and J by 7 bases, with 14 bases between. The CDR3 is CASYNTPFGYTF. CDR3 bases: TGTGCCAGCTATAATACCCCATTTGGCTACACCTTC. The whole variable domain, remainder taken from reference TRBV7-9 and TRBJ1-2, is DTGVSQNPRHKITKRGQNVTFRCDPISEHNRLYWYRQTLGQGPEFLTYFQNEAQLEKSRLLSDRFSAERPKGSFSTLEIQRTEQGDSAMYLCASYNTPFGYTFGSGTRLTVV.

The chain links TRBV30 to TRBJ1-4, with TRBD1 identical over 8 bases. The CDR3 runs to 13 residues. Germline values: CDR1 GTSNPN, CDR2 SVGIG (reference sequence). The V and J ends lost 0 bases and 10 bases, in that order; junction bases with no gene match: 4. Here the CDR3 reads CAWSVRGTGKLFF. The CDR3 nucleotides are TGTGCCTGGAGTGTACGCGGGACAGGAAAACTGTTTTTT. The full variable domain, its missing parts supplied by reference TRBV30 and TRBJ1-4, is SQTIHQWPATLVQPVGSPLSLECTVEGTSNPNLYWYRQAAGRGLQLLFYSVGIGQISSEVPQNLSASRPQDRQFILSSKKLLLSDSGFYLCAWSVRGTGKLFFGSGTQLSVL.